A single sample is the source of the 28 T cell receptor beta chains below, sequenced in a study of shared clonotypes between healthy human individuals. Profiled with immunoSEQ multiplex PCR; TCRdb holds only in-frame clones, not every one. The sample holds over a million clones, 95% to 97% seen once. Sequencing used naive CD4+ T cells sorted from blood. Subset in this sample: CD45RA+ positively selected. The receptors here all came from a man younger than 40 in good health.

The chain combines TRBV27 with TRBJ2-7; D gene ambiguous. The CDR3 has 14 residues. Germline V gene lookup returns CDR1 MNHEY and CDR2 SMNVEV (reference sequence). Trimming removed 3 bases from V and 2 bases from J, with 11 bases in between. This CDR3 is CASSFVGRTYEQYF. CDR3 DNA: TGTGCCAGCAGTTTCGTAGGACGAACCTACGAGCAGTACTTC.

The CDR3 bases are TGCAGCGCCCGGGACAACCCCTACGAGCAGTACTTC. The encoded protein is CSARDNPYEQYF. The rearrangement joins TRBV29-1 to TRBJ2-7; a possible D gene is TRBD1 (6 bases). Between the trimmed V and J ends, which lost 7 bases and 2 bases, there was a span of 12 bases. CDR1 SQVTM and CDR2 ANQGSEA come from the germline V gene. This CDR3 region has 12 residues.

The V call is TRBV27, the J call TRBJ2-7; a possible D gene is TRBD1 (6 bases). The V end was cut by 3 bases, the J end by 3 bases, with 12 bases between. This CDR3 region has 14 residues. Per the germline V gene, CDR1 is MNHEY and CDR2 is SMNVEV (reference sequence). CDR3 coding DNA: TGTGCCAGCAGTTTGACAGGCGTTCACTACGAGCAGTACTTC. This translates into CASSLTGVHYEQYF.

Points on this clone: Other DNA sequences in this sample translate to the same CDR3. V is TRBV18 and J is TRBJ2-7, with D possibly called TRBD1 or TRBD2 (5 bases each). Germline V gene data show CDR1 as KGHSH and CDR2 as LQKENI. This CDR3 is built from 14 residues. V lost 2 bases and J 2 bases, leaving 10 bases between the germline ends. In DNA form, the CDR3 reads TGTGCCAGCTCACCAGCTGGGGGTCCCTACGAGCAGTACTTC. Translated: CASSPAGGPYEQYF.

This clone appeared once. The chain joins TRBV29-1 to TRBJ1-1; 7 bases are shared with TRBD1. The CDR3 loop spans 13 amino acids. After removal of 6 bases from V and 1 base from J, the junction contained 5 bases not matched to a gene. CDR1 and CDR2 (germline): SQVTM, ANQGSEA. CDR3 protein: CSVARQGNTEAFF. CDR3 nucleotides: TGCAGCGTCGCGAGACAGGGGAACACTGAAGCTTTCTTT.

The CDR3 loop is CASTFSSLWYSHQPQHF. CDR3 bases: TGTGCCAGCACTTTCAGCAGTTTATGGTACAGTCATCAGCCCCAGCATTTT. The gene calls are TRBV28 and TRBJ1-5; the D is unclear. Per germline, CDR1 MDHEN and CDR2 SYDVKM. Trimming stripped 7 bases from V and 5 bases from J, with 24 bases between. This CDR3 is built from 17 residues.

V usage is TRBV27 and J usage is TRBJ2-3, with 7 nucleotides matching TRBD1. CDR1 and CDR2 (germline): MNHEY, SMNVEV (reference sequence). The CDR3 is 13 amino acids. V lost 10 bases, J lost 6 bases, and 10 bases stayed unmatched. CDR3 nucleotide sequence: TGTGCCATCTCGACAGGGAGTGGCGATACGCAGTATTTT. It specifies CAISTGSGDTQYF.

V and J are TRBV6-1 and TRBJ2-7; TRBD1 agrees at 7 bases. The V gene's germline CDR1 is MNHNS and CDR2 SASEGT. The CDR3 extends over 14 amino acids. V was clipped by 1 base and J by 2 bases; unmatched bases: 2. The CDR3 DNA sequence: TGTGCCAGCAGTGAAGAAAGGGGGCCCTACGAGCAGTACTTC. The encoded protein is CASSEERGPYEQYF.

This rearrangement joins TRBV19 to TRBJ1-5; D gene unclear. Trimming took 5 bases from V and 6 from J, leaving 20 bases between them. From germline, CDR1 is LNHDA and CDR2 SQIVND (reference sequence). The CDR3 covers 16 residues. The CDR3: CASSPFLGRDSQPQHF. Written as DNA, the CDR3 is TGTGCCAGTAGTCCCTTTTTGGGGAGAGATTCTCAGCCCCAGCATTTT. The variable domain in full, with the rest retrieved from reference TRBV19 and TRBJ1-5, is DGGITQSPKYLFRKEGQNVTLSCEQNLNHDAMYWYRQDPGQGLRLIYYSQIVNDFQKGDIAEGYSVSREKKESFPLTVTSAQKNPTAFYLCASSPFLGRDSQPQHFGDGTRLSIL.

The rearrangement links TRBV5-1 to TRBJ2-7; 8 bases align to TRBD1. Germline V gene lookup returns CDR1 SGHRS and CDR2 YFSETQ. V lost 2 bases and J lost 2; bases outside the gene matches: 3. This CDR3 comprises 14 residues. CDR3 nucleotide sequence: TGCGCCAGCAGCTTCATGGACAGGGCCTACGAGCAGTACTTC. This translates into CASSFMDRAYEQYF. The variable domain in full, completed from reference TRBV5-1 and TRBJ2-7, reads KAGVTQTPRYLIKTRGQQVTLSCSPISGHRSVSWYQQTPGQGLQFLFEYFSETQRNKGNFPGRFSGRQFSNSRSEMNVSTLELGDSALYLCASSFMDRAYEQYFGPGTRLTVT.

The chain recombines TRBV19 with TRBJ2-3, with D possibly matching TRBD1 (5 bases). Deletions cut 0 bases from V and 2 bases from J, with 12 bases between. The CDR3 has 16 residues. Germline V gives CDR1 LNHDA, CDR2 SQIVND (reference sequence). In DNA form, the CDR3 reads TGTGCCAGTAGTATAGAATACCCCAGGGACACAGATACGCAGTATTTT. This codes for CASSIEYPRDTDTQYF.

The chain links TRBV5-1 to TRBJ2-6; the match to TRBD1 covers 9 bases. Losses at the gene ends were 8 bases for V and 0 bases for J; bases not matched to a gene: 6. This CDR3 spans 16 amino acids. CDR1 is SGHRS and CDR2 is YFSETQ in the germline V gene. CDR3 bases: TGCGCCAGTGGGACAGGGACTGGCTCTGGGGCCAACGTCCTGACTTTC. This encodes CASGTGTGSGANVLTF.

This clone appeared a single time. This chain joins TRBV5-1 and TRBJ1-1, with D perhaps TRBD1 (5 bases). V lost 0 bases to trimming and J lost 1 base, with 10 bases between them. The germline CDR1 and CDR2 sequences are SGHRS and YFSETQ. This CDR3 spans 15 amino acids. The chain's CDR3 is CASSLEGRENTEAFF. The CDR3 DNA reads as TGCGCCAGCAGCTTGGAGGGCAGGGAGAACACTGAAGCTTTCTTT.

This clone was observed a single time. This rearrangement joins TRBV5-1 to TRBJ2-4; D ambiguous. This CDR3 is built from 15 residues. The germline gives CDR1 SGHRS, CDR2 YFSETQ. Trimming removed 4 bases from V and 0 bases from J, with 11 bases in between. The CDR3 sequence: CASSSRGLAKNIQYF. CDR3 in DNA: TGCGCCAGCAGCAGCAGAGGTCTAGCCAAAAACATTCAGTACTTC.

The chain has TRBV11-3 and TRBJ2-1; 10 positions match TRBD2. Trimming removed 1 base from V and 1 base from J; junction bases left unmatched: 13. Germline V gene data show CDR1 as SGHNT and CDR2 as YENEEA. This CDR3 is 20 amino acids long. CDR3 DNA: TGTGCCAGCAGCTTAGGAGGGTACCTAGCGGGGGACCGATCCTACAATGAGCAGTTCTTC. It translates to CASSLGGYLAGDRSYNEQFF. The full variable domain, its missing parts supplied by reference TRBV11-3 and TRBJ2-1, is EAGVVQSPRYKIIEKKQPVAFWCNPISGHNTLYWYLQNLGQGPELLIRYENEEAVDDSQLPKDRFSAERLKGVDSTLKIQPAELGDSAVYLCASSLGGYLAGDRSYNEQFFGPGTRLTVL.

This rearrangement joins TRBV7-8 to TRBJ2-3; either TRBD1 or TRBD2 may fit D (5 bases each). This CDR3 has 14 residues. Trimming took 2 bases from V and 10 from J, leaving 16 bases between them. The V gene's germline CDR1 is SGHVS and CDR2 FQNEAQ. DNA for the CDR3: TGTGCCAGCAGCTTACTAGCTTCAGGGAACGCGCAGTATTTT. Translated, it gives CASSLLASGNAQYF. Using reference TRBV7-8 and TRBJ2-3 for the parts outside the CDR3, the full variable domain is GAGVSQSPRYKVAKRGQDVALRCDPISGHVSLFWYQQALGQGPEFLTYFQNEAQLDKSGLPSDRFFAERPEGSVSTLKIQRTQQEDSAVYLCASSLLASGNAQYFGPGTRLTVL.

This clone was counted between two and nine times. The CDR3 reads CATSSFKTSSGRSQETQYF. Here the CDR3 DNA reads TGTGCCACCAGCAGTTTTAAAACCTCTAGCGGGAGGTCCCAAGAGACCCAGTACTTC. The rearrangement links TRBV15 to TRBJ2-5, with 11 bases lining up with TRBD2. Germline CDR1 reads LNHNV; CDR2 reads YYDKDF (reference sequence). With V trimmed by 3 bases and J by 1 base, 13 bases remained unmatched. The CDR3 runs 19 residues.

The chain is built from TRBV4-1 and TRBJ2-7; D gene unclear. V was clipped by 1 base and J by 7 bases, with 11 bases between them. The CDR3 runs 13 residues. Germline V gives CDR1 MGHRA, CDR2 YSYEKL. CDR3: CASSQVLPREQYF. The CDR3 region has the DNA TGCGCCAGCAGCCAAGTCCTCCCCCGGGAGCAGTACTTC.

The chain combines TRBV19 with TRBJ2-1; possibly TRBD2 for D (6 bases). This CDR3 comprises 11 residues. Germline CDR1 LNHDA, CDR2 SQIVND (reference sequence). Trimming left V 6 bases short and J 9 bases short, with 9 bases between. CDR3: CASSGTFEQFF. The CDR3, as DNA: TGTGCCAGTAGCGGGACTTTTGAGCAGTTCTTC.

The chain has TRBV5-4 and TRBJ2-2, with D perhaps TRBD2 (5 bases). Germline assignment: CDR1 SGHNT and CDR2 YYREEE (reference sequence). The CDR3 runs to 14 residues. Trimming took off 0 bases at V and 7 bases at J, with 10 bases between the two ends. CDR3 DNA: TGTGCCAGCAGCTTGGGGCTAAGCGGCGGGGAGCTGTTTTTT. This sequence encodes CASSLGLSGGELFF.

V is TRBV4-1 and J is TRBJ2-2; no clear D gene. V lost 0 bases, J lost 6 bases, and 8 bases lay in between. The CDR3 runs to 14 residues. Germline assignment: CDR1 MGHRA and CDR2 YSYEKL. The CDR3 region has the DNA TGCGCCAGCAGCCAAGAAAGGGTGGCCGGGGAGCTGTTTTTT. It translates to CASSQERVAGELFF.

The chain couples TRBV4-3 to TRBJ2-7; 7 bases line up with TRBD2. The CDR3 totals 18 residues. The V gene's germline CDR1 is LGHNA and CDR2 YSLEER. V was clipped by 1 base and J by 4 bases; unmatched bases: 16. The CDR3 region has the DNA TGCGCCAGCAGCCAAGGGGGGGGGACGGACCCTACCGGATACGAGCAGTACTTC. Its protein is CASSQGGGTDPTGYEQYF.

V and J are TRBV10-1 and TRBJ2-7, with 10 bases identical to TRBD1. The CDR3 extends over 17 amino acids. Per the germline V gene, CDR1 is WNHNN and CDR2 is SYGVQD (reference sequence). The V and J ends lost 3 bases and 2 bases, in that order; junction bases with no gene match: 10. The chain's CDR3 is CASSDSLPGQGTYEQYF. As DNA, the CDR3 is TGCGCCAGCAGTGATTCCCTTCCGGGACAGGGGACCTACGAGCAGTACTTC.

The J gene is TRBJ2-7, the V gene TRBV5-1, with 10 bases matching TRBD2. The CDR3 runs to 15 residues. Germline lookup yields CDR1 SGHRS and CDR2 YFSETQ. J was trimmed by 6 bases and V by 1 base; bases with no gene match: 7. The CDR3 here is CASSLWASGSLEQYF. The DNA for the CDR3 is TGCGCCAGCAGCTTGTGGGCTAGCGGGAGTCTCGAGCAGTACTTC.

The chain carries TRBV6-6 and TRBJ2-1, with D tentatively TRBD2 (5 bases). Trimming pared 4 bases from V and 2 bases from J, leaving 15 bases between. This CDR3 region has 16 residues. Per the germline V gene, CDR1 is MNHNY and CDR2 is SVGAGI (reference sequence). CDR3 residues: CASSSRGSGAYNEQFF. As DNA, the CDR3 is TGTGCCAGCAGTTCCCGGGGTTCGGGCGCCTACAATGAGCAGTTCTTC.

The rearrangement uses TRBV11-3 and TRBJ2-2, with 10 bases aligning to TRBD1. Germline trimming cut 4 bases from V and 5 bases from J; bases unmatched to any gene: 1. Germline V gene lookup returns CDR1 SGHNT and CDR2 YENEEA. This CDR3 comprises 14 residues. The CDR3 DNA is TGTGCCAGCAGCTCGGGACAGGGGACCGGGGAGCTGTTTTTT. As protein: CASSSGQGTGELFF.

The J gene is TRBJ2-7, the V gene TRBV19; D might be TRBD1 or TRBD2, each matching 5 bases. The CDR3 is made up of 12 amino acids. Germline V gives CDR1 LNHDA, CDR2 SQIVND (reference sequence). The V end lost 5 bases, the J end lost 4 bases, and 9 bases lay between the germline ends. The CDR3 bases are TGTGCCAGTAGTTTCGGGGCTTACGAGCAGTACTTC. It encodes CASSFGAYEQYF.

The rearrangement joins TRBV5-4 to TRBJ2-3; D call uncertain. The V end lost 9 bases, the J end lost 6 bases, and 11 bases lay between the germline ends. CDR1 is SGHNT and CDR2 is YYREEE in the germline V gene (reference sequence). The CDR3 is 11 residues long. The CDR3, as DNA: TGTGCCACCGGCTTTTTGGATACGCAGTATTTT. This codes for CATGFLDTQYF. The complete variable domain, with remaining parts taken from reference TRBV5-4 and TRBJ2-3, reads ETGVTQSPTHLIKTRGQQVTLRCSSQSGHNTVSWYQQALGQGPQFIFQYYREEENGRGNFPPRFSGLQFPNYSSELNVNALELDDSALYLCATGFLDTQYFGPGTRLTVL.